The rows below give T cell receptor beta chains drawn from one sample of a study of monozygotic twins with inflammatory bowel disease. One entry per CDR3 protein, without DNA, is what TCRdb gives after re-calling the 5' RACE reads. The sample totals fewer than 450,000 distinct CDR3 sequences. Sequenced material: blood. The origin of the receptors is a human donor with ulcerative colitis or Crohn's disease, or a healthy co-twin of an affected twin (not recorded which). Both conserved end residues are part of each CDR3.

j_call v_call cdr3_aa
TRBJ1-1 TRBV12-3/TRBV12-4 CASSFYKGTEAFF
TRBJ2-3 TRBV12-3/TRBV12-4 CASRTQGGTDTQYF
TRBJ2-4 TRBV15 CATSRDTGLNIQYF
TRBJ1-2 TRBV20-1 CSAAGDYSYGYTF
TRBJ2-2 TRBV4-3 CASSQGSRTGELFF
TRBJ2-3 TRBV30 CAWALLTDTQYF
TRBJ2-2 TRBV6-2/TRBV6-3 CASRPPRGRTTGELFF
TRBJ2-7 TRBV5-6 CASSYQEGSEQYF
TRBJ1-5 TRBV12-3/TRBV12-4 CASTRGTRSNQPQHF
TRBJ2-3 TRBV4-2 CASRATGNADTQYF
TRBJ2-1 TRBV5-1 CASSITGGNEQFF
TRBJ2-7 TRBV29-1 CSVEDPGISYEQYF
TRBJ2-5 TRBV6-5 CASSTLGETQYF
TRBJ1-4 TRBV5-1 CASSSTETNEKLFF
TRBJ1-4 TRBV6-4 CTSTLGLPGGPTNEKLFF
TRBJ2-3 TRBV5-1 CASSLGGTATDTQYF
TRBJ2-1 TRBV4-1 CASSPFDRNRLTNEQFF
TRBJ2-5 TRBV5-1 CASSLGLAGLAGGLLQETQYF
TRBJ2-1 TRBV5-1 CASSGGAYNEQFF
TRBJ1-5 TRBV12-3/TRBV12-4 CASSNSDAYRDTSNQPQHF
TRBJ1-5 TRBV25-1 CASSEDLSNQPQHF
TRBJ2-7 TRBV20-1 CSAHDTNYEQYF
TRBJ2-3 TRBV19 CASRQGHTDTQYF
TRBJ1-5 TRBV5-1 CASSADGNQPQHF
TRBJ2-7 TRBV20-1 CSARTTSAYEQYF
TRBJ1-3 TRBV20-1 CSAQRTGSHSGNTIYF
TRBJ2-1 TRBV3-1 CASSLRDWQNEQFF
TRBJ2-2 TRBV12-3/TRBV12-4 CASRPQLRGGLTGELFF
TRBJ2-1 TRBV30 CAWRRGSVEQFF
TRBJ2-1 TRBV6-1 CASSTMTGYNEQFF
TRBJ2-2 TRBV5-4 CASSFLGWNTGELFF
TRBJ1-6 TRBV4-3 CASSQAEGSPLHF
TRBJ1-5 TRBV7-8 CASSLVDRGNQPQHF
TRBJ2-5 TRBV3-1 CASSQYPAGGQETQYF
TRBJ2-7 TRBV12-3/TRBV12-4 CASSLGLARYEQYF
TRBJ2-3 TRBV24-1 CATSDRSSGGLSTDTQYF
TRBJ2-3 TRBV5-1 CASSPPRGRTSTDTQYF
TRBJ2-7 TRBV20-1 CSVSQTGYEQYF
TRBJ2-7 TRBV20-1 CSAVFGPSYEQYF
TRBJ2-5 TRBV25-1 CASSEAGNRGETQYF
TRBJ2-1 TRBV6-5 CASSLDRGHLYNEQFF
TRBJ1-6 TRBV6-5 CASSYPGRDSPLHF
TRBJ1-4 TRBV5-1 CASSTDRVYEKLFF
TRBJ2-7 TRBV2 CASSERGQAYEQYF
TRBJ2-1 TRBV4-1 CASSQRDGDYNEQFF
TRBJ1-6 TRBV24-1 CATSDSNSYSPLHF
TRBJ2-3 TRBV29-1 CSVVVNTDTQYF
TRBJ1-1 TRBV9 CASSVGGGGNTEAFF
TRBJ1-6 TRBV18 CASSSPNREVGSPLHF
TRBJ1-3 TRBV7-9 CASSFAPLGNTIYF
TRBJ2-7 TRBV27 CASSLGNEQYF
TRBJ2-3 TRBV6-1 CASSGTYADTQYF
TRBJ1-4 TRBV27 CASSPRWTAGTNEKLFF
TRBJ2-2 TRBV5-1 CASSPDDAGELFF
TRBJ2-1 TRBV29-1 CSDRTGPRQGASGSYNEQFF
TRBJ1-1 TRBV7-9 CASSWTSNTEAFF
TRBJ1-1 TRBV3-1 CASSQIPAFGSDTEAFF